This T cell receptor (beta chain) was documented in a study of blood T cell repertoires in COVID-19. Across the study: Sites across the United States, Italy and Spain contributed samples from acute and convalescent COVID-19.

Original methodology: Amplified reference gene primers provided the basis for estimating nucleated cell counts. Repertoires were generated with immunoSEQ multiplex PCR, while TCRdb's copy carries only in-frame clones and drops some. V and J calls plus clone size are reproduced from that table; the DNA served to infer D and trimming. This table has under 200,000 clones, around 83% appearing once. The CDR3 has 14 residues. Unmatched junction bases numbered 8, after V lost 5 bases and J lost 6 bases. Per the germline V gene, CDR1 is MGHDK and CDR2 is SYGVNS. Sequencing input: peripheral blood. The rearrangement uses TRBV25-1 and TRBJ1-1, with 8 positions matching TRBD1. The receptor's source is an elderly woman with acute or convalescent COVID-19. CDR3 sequence reads: CASSPPGGRAEAFF. The CDR3 region has the DNA TGTGCCAGCAGTCCCCCAGGGGGCAGGGCTGAAGCTTTCTTT.